A single sample gave rise to the 4 T cell receptor beta chains below, sequenced in a study of siplizumab effects on memory and regulatory T cells (dated by TCRdb to between 2018 and 2020). The library relied on the immunoSEQ multiplex PCR assay. TCRdb holds this immuneACCESS table with in-frame rearrangements only. Some clones are missing; in checked studies, unresolved V genes explain under half, and the rest has no known cause. This sample lists about 56,000 clones; just over 95% were detected once. The ten top clones hold roughly 0.99% of the sample. The sample taken for sequencing was naive CD8+ T cells sorted from blood. The meaning of the sample's cell subset or site label: unstimulated naive T cells. These receptors all stem from a human donor in good health.

The rearrangement links TRBV4-2 to TRBJ1-2; D remains unclear. Trimming removed 5 bases from V and 2 bases from J, with 12 bases in between. Germline lookup yields CDR1 LGHNA and CDR2 YNFKEQ. This CDR3 spans 14 amino acids. CDR3: CASSGERINYGYTF. The CDR3 bases are TGTGCCAGCAGCGGGGAACGGATCAACTATGGCTACACCTTC.

This sequence joins TRBV4-2 and TRBJ2-7; D is ambiguous. CDR1 and CDR2 (germline): LGHNA, YNFKEQ. Trimming pared 1 base from V and 0 bases from J, leaving 16 bases between. CDR3 size: 17 residues. CDR3 amino acids: CASSQVQGQANSYEQYF. CDR3 coding DNA: TGTGCCAGCAGCCAAGTCCAAGGGCAGGCTAACTCCTACGAGCAGTACTTC.

The rearrangement joins TRBV15 to TRBJ2-5, with a weak D call TRBD2 (6 bases). Germline CDR1 is LNHNV and CDR2 is YYDKDF (reference sequence). The CDR3 totals 12 residues. V was trimmed by 8 bases and J by 5 bases, leaving 12 bases between them. The CDR3 DNA reads as TGTGCCACCCGGGGGTTTGGGGAGACCCAGTACTTC. Residues: CATRGFGETQYF.

The chain is built from TRBV2 and TRBJ1-5; no definite D call. Germline V gives CDR1 SNHLY, CDR2 FYNNEI. V was shortened by 5 bases and J by 0 bases, with 8 bases between the two germline ends. This CDR3 is built from 14 residues. The CDR3 loop is CASSPLYSNQPQHF. The CDR3 DNA reads TGTGCCAGCAGTCCTCTCTATAGCAATCAGCCCCAGCATTTT.